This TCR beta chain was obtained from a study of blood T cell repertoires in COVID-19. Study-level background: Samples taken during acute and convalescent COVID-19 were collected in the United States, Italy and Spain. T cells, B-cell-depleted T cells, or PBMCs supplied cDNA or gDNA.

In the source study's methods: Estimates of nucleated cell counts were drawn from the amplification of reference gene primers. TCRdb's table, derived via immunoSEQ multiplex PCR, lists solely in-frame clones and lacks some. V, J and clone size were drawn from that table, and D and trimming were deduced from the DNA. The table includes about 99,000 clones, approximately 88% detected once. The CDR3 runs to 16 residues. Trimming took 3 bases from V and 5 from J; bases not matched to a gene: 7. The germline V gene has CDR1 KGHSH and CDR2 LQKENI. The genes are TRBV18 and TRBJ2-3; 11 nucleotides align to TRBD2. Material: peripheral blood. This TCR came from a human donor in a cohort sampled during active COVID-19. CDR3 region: CASSPSPSGRIDTQYF. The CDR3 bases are TGTGCCAGCTCACCCTCGCCTAGCGGGAGGATAGATACGCAGTATTTT.